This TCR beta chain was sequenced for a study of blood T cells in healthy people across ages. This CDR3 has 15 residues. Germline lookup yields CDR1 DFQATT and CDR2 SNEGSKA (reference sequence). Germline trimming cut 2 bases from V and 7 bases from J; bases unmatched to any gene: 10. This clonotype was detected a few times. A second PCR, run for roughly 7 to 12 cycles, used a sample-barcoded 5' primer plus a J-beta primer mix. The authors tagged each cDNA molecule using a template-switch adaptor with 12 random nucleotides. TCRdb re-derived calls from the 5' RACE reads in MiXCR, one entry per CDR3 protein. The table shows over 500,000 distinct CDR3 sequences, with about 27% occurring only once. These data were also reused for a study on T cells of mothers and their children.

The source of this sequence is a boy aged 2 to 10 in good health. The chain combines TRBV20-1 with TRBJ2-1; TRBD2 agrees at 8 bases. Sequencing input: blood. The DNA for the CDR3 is TGCAGTGCTAGACACACGGGAGGGCGTGGGAATGAGCAGTTCTTC. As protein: CSARHTGGRGNEQFF.